The 17 T cell receptor beta chains reported below all come from one sample, sequenced in a study of cytomegalovirus exposure and HLA in healthy donors. PCR amplification relied on 60 Vbeta primers (plus 13 Jbeta primers). This table comes from immunoSEQ multiplex PCR, and its TCRdb copy is limited to in-frame clones, with some not included. The sample shows around 230,000 clones, roughly 81% of them seen only once. Sequencing input: PBMCs. These TCRs come from a girl between 2 and 10 years old in good health and CMV-seronegative.

This chain links TRBV6-6 with TRBJ2-3, with TRBD2 matching 8 bases. Germline CDR1 is MNHNY and CDR2 is SVGAGI (reference sequence). V shed 6 bases, J shed 3 bases, and the junction held 8 bases outside the gene matches. The CDR3 spans 15 residues. The CDR3 loop reads CASSQLTGGTDTQYF. DNA for the CDR3: TGTGCCAGCAGCCAACTAACGGGGGGGACAGATACGCAGTATTTT.

The table lists this clone with a few counts. Here the CDR3 reads CAWGRAGANQPQHF. CDR3 sequence (DNA): TGTGCCTGGGGGAGGGCGGGTGCCAATCAGCCCCAGCATTTT. The chain has TRBV30 and TRBJ1-5; D remains ambiguous. Germline V lookup: CDR1 GTSNPN, CDR2 SVGIG (reference sequence). The CDR3 totals 14 residues. V was shortened by 5 bases and J by 3 bases, with 14 bases between the two germline ends.

Only one count was recorded for this clone. The rearrangement links TRBV6-5 to TRBJ1-1; 10 bases are a match to TRBD1. The trim removed 2 bases at V and 3 bases at J, leaving 3 bases unmatched. The CDR3 consists of 15 residues. The germline V gene encodes CDR1 MNHEY and CDR2 SVGAGI. The CDR3: CASSYDRGRYTEAFF. The CDR3 DNA reads as TGTGCCAGCAGTTACGACAGGGGGCGGTACACTGAAGCTTTCTTT.

This chain connects TRBV28 to TRBJ2-7; the match to TRBD1 covers 11 bases. With 3 bases clipped from V and 2 bases from J, the junction kept 6 bases outside the gene matches. The CDR3 is 16 amino acids. Germline V gene lookup returns CDR1 MDHEN and CDR2 SYDVKM. CDR3 sequence reads: CASSFTPGQGAYEQYF. CDR3 DNA: TGTGCCAGCAGTTTCACACCGGGACAGGGGGCCTACGAGCAGTACTTC.

The chain recombines TRBV29-1 with TRBJ2-1; TRBD1 might be the D (6 bases). The CDR3 extends over 14 amino acids. The V and J ends lost 2 bases and 0 bases respectively, with 8 bases between them. Germline-derived CDR1 and CDR2 are SQVTM and ANQGSEA. The CDR3 DNA reads as TGCAGCGTTGAACAGGGGAGCTCCTACAATGAGCAGTTCTTC. Translation: CSVEQGSSYNEQFF.

This clone appeared a single time. The genes are TRBV6-6 and TRBJ2-5; TRBD2 matches at 12 bases. This CDR3 has 16 residues. The V gene's germline CDR1 is MNHNY and CDR2 SVGAGI (reference sequence). Trimming took 6 bases from V and 5 from J; bases not matched to a gene: 10. The CDR3 sequence is CASSSSSGGAGETQYF. The CDR3 DNA reads TGTGCCAGCAGCTCTTCTAGCGGGGGGGCCGGGGAGACCCAGTACTTC.

The chain joins TRBV5-6 to TRBJ2-3; 9 bases line up with TRBD2. Germline-derived CDR1 and CDR2 are SGHDT and YYEEEE. J was trimmed by 5 bases and V by 5 bases; bases with no gene match: 9. There are 15 residues in the CDR3. In DNA form, the CDR3 reads TGTGCCAGCAGTTACCTACCAGCGGGAGGAGATACGCAGTATTTT. Encoded protein: CASSYLPAGGDTQYF.

This clone appeared a single time. The chain employs TRBV6-6 and TRBJ2-1; tentative D call: TRBD1 (8 bases). CDR1 and CDR2 from the germline V gene are MNHNY and SVGAGI (reference sequence). CDR3 length: 14 residues. Trimming left V 6 bases short and J 4 bases short, with 13 bases between. CDR3 loop: CASRAGQAYNEQFF. CDR3 in DNA: TGTGCCAGCAGAGCGGGACAGGCATACAATGAGCAGTTCTTC.

The chain couples TRBV5-1 to TRBJ1-3, with D possibly being TRBD1 (5 bases). V was pared by 4 bases and J by 0 bases, with 8 bases between. The germline V gene encodes CDR1 SGHRS and CDR2 YFSETQ. CDR3 length equals 14 residues. CDR3 bases: TGCGCCAGCAGCCCTAGGGGCTCTGGAAACACCATATATTTT. It is translated as CASSPRGSGNTIYF.

In this sample, this clone turned up once. This chain joins TRBV2 and TRBJ2-2, with D maybe TRBD1 (5 bases). The CDR3 is 14 amino acids. The V and J ends lost 10 bases and 4 bases respectively, with 16 bases between them. Germline loops: CDR1 SNHLY, CDR2 FYNNEI. CDR3 protein: CATHQGLGTGELFF. The CDR3 nucleotides are TGTGCCACCCACCAGGGTTTGGGCACCGGGGAGCTGTTTTTT.

V and J are TRBV5-4 and TRBJ2-2; perhaps TRBD2 as D (6 bases). CDR1 and CDR2 from the germline V gene are SGHNT and YYREEE (reference sequence). This CDR3 has 18 residues. The V and J ends lost 0 bases and 4 bases respectively, with 19 bases between them. CDR3 bases: TGTGCCAGCAGCTTGGGGGGGGATTGGGGACTCCTCACCGGGGAGCTGTTTTTT. Its protein product is CASSLGGDWGLLTGELFF.

This rearrangement joins TRBV2 to TRBJ2-3, with 10 bases aligning to TRBD2. Germline-derived CDR1 and CDR2 are SNHLY and FYNNEI. V shed 3 bases, J shed 3 bases, and the junction held 9 bases outside the gene matches. CDR3 length: 17 amino acids. CDR3 DNA sequence: TGTGCCAGCAGTGAGACGACCGGGACTAGCGTAACAGATACGCAGTATTTT. Amino acids: CASSETTGTSVTDTQYF.

This CDR3 reads CASSSGLAVKNEQFF. For the CDR3, the DNA is TGTGCCAGCAGCTCGGGACTAGCGGTCAAGAATGAGCAGTTCTTC. V gene TRBV11-3 combines with J gene TRBJ2-1; 11 positions match TRBD2. Germline loops: CDR1 SGHNT, CDR2 YENEEA. This CDR3 has 15 amino acids. V lost 4 bases and J lost 7; bases outside the gene matches: 6.

The chain uses TRBV10-3 and TRBJ2-3; D is unclear. The V and J ends lost 3 bases and 3 bases respectively, with 10 bases between them. The CDR3 has 14 amino acids. The germline V gene has CDR1 ENHRY and CDR2 SYGVKD. The CDR3 here is CAISEPLRTDTQYF. The CDR3 DNA is TGTGCCATCAGTGAACCTCTTCGGACAGATACGCAGTATTTT.

The chain is built from TRBV7-8 and TRBJ2-2, with D perhaps TRBD2 (5 bases). The germline CDR1 and CDR2 sequences are SGHVS and FQNEAQ. Trimming removed 1 base from V and 5 bases from J, with 14 bases in between. There are 16 residues in the CDR3. The CDR3 region is CASSLVGNRGTGELFF. CDR3 in DNA: TGTGCCAGCAGCTTAGTCGGGAACCGAGGGACCGGGGAGCTGTTTTTT.

The CDR3 sequence: CASSRQGWDQPQHF. The CDR3, as DNA: TGTGCCAGCAGCCGACAGGGTTGGGATCAGCCCCAGCATTTT. This chain links TRBV7-9 with TRBJ1-5; TRBD1 aligns across 7 bases. CDR3 length: 14 residues. Per germline, CDR1 SEHNR and CDR2 FQNEAQ (reference sequence). After removal of 5 bases from V and 5 bases from J, the junction contained 6 bases not matched to a gene.

About this clone: Other DNA variants within this sample encode the same CDR3. This chain connects TRBV6-6 to TRBJ1-1; 8 nucleotides align to TRBD1. The CDR3 contains 16 residues. With V trimmed by 4 bases and J by 4 bases, 11 bases remained unmatched. Germline V gene sequence: CDR1 MNHNY, CDR2 SVGAGI (reference sequence). The CDR3 sequence is CASSFTHRGRGTEAFF. CDR3 nucleotide sequence: TGTGCCAGCAGTTTCACACACAGGGGGAGGGGCACTGAAGCTTTCTTT.